The text below deals with one TCR beta chain. TCRdb's table, derived via immunoSEQ multiplex PCR, lists solely in-frame clones and lacks some. The sample comprises some 70,000 clones, over 80% of which are singletons, and just over 3% rests with the top ten. CDR3 length equals 13 residues. In germline, CDR1 is SEHNR, CDR2 FQNEAQ (reference sequence). Trimming took 4 bases from V and 6 from J, leaving 12 bases between them. The sample originates from a study of T cell changes during pregnancy in multiple sclerosis. The input for sequencing was CD8+ T cells from peripheral blood mononuclear cells, taken in the third trimester of pregnancy. This clonotype was sampled from a female donor in good health, enrolled as a control in a pregnancy study. The chain joins TRBV7-9 to TRBJ1-1; D gene uncertain. The DNA for the CDR3 is TGTGCCAGCAGCTGGAGTACTAACCCTGAAGCTTTCTTT. Translating it yields CASSWSTNPEAFF.